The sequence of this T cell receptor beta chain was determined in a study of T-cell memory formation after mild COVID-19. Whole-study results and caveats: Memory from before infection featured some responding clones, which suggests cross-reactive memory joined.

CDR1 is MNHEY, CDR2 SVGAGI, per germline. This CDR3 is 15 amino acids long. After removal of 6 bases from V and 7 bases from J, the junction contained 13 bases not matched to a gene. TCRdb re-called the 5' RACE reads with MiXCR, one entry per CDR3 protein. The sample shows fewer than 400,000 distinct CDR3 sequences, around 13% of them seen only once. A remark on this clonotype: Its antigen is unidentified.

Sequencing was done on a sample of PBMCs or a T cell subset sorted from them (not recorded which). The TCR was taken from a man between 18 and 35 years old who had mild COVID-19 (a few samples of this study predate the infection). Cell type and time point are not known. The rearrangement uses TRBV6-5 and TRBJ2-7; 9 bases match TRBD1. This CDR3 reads CASSPDRGGPREQYV. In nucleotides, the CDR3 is TGTGCCAGCAGCCCGGACAGGGGAGGGCCCCGGGAGCAGTACGTC.